Shown below are 4 T cell receptor beta chains from a single sample sequenced in a study of blood T cell repertoires in COVID-19. Sequencing used immunoSEQ multiplex PCR; TCRdb keeps in-frame clones, though not all of them. Of more than 300,000 clones in the sample, approximately 89% were seen once. Material for sequencing was peripheral blood. The origin of the receptors is a woman aged 25-40 years with COVID-19, enrolled during active disease.

The chain is built from TRBV7-6 and TRBJ1-1; TRBD1 might be the D (6 bases). The ends were cut back, 2 bases at V and 8 bases at J, with 15 bases in the middle. Germline CDR1 is SGHVS and CDR2 is FNYEAQ. This CDR3 spans 14 amino acids. The CDR3 coding sequence is TGTGCCAGCAGCTTACTCCAACAAGGGGGAGAAGCTTTCTTT. Translated: CASSLLQQGGEAFF.

This chain's CDR3 is CASSITGGVRYGYTF. The CDR3, as DNA: TGTGCCAGCAGCATCACAGGGGGCGTCCGCTATGGCTACACCTTC. The V and J genes are TRBV28 and TRBJ1-2; 9 bases map to TRBD1. CDR1 MDHEN and CDR2 SYDVKM come from the germline V gene. There are 15 residues in the CDR3. V lost 6 bases and J lost 4; bases outside the gene matches: 9.

The chain links TRBV19 to TRBJ2-2; the D gene is possibly TRBD2 (6 bases). Germline V gene sequence: CDR1 LNHDA, CDR2 SQIVND (reference sequence). Between the trimmed V and J ends, which lost 1 base and 6 bases, there was a span of 9 bases. The CDR3 is 14 amino acids. The CDR3 is CASSIAAGPGELFF. The CDR3 coding sequence is TGTGCCAGTAGTATAGCCGCGGGACCCGGGGAGCTGTTTTTT.

Details on this clone: Other DNA sequences in this sample translate to the same CDR3. The chain has TRBV6-1 and TRBJ1-3; tentative D call: TRBD1 (5 bases). Germline V CDR1 and CDR2: MNHNS, SASEGT. V was cut by 6 bases and J by 0 bases, with 6 bases left in between. The CDR3 is 13 amino acids. CDR3 nucleotide sequence: TGTGCCAGCAGCACAGGCTCTGGAAACACCATATATTTT. Translated: CASSTGSGNTIYF.